The sequence of this T cell receptor beta chain was determined in a study of tumor-infiltrating lymphocytes in localized non-small cell lung cancer. Study overall: Patients included smokers and never-smokers with various histologies, some sampled after neoadjuvant chemotherapy.

For this clone: Its target is not known.

Whole-study results and caveats: Each assay used a separate piece of the same tissue. IM1 and IM2 tumors showed no difference in T-cell fraction. Not all patients were TCR sequenced, owing to tissue quantity.

Trimming stripped 5 bases from V and 3 bases from J, with 14 bases between. CDR1 PRHDT and CDR2 FYEKMQ come from the germline V gene (reference sequence). The CDR3 extends over 14 amino acids. Assay used: immunoSEQ multiplex PCR; TCRdb lists only in-frame clones, some missing. The sample lists 7,200 or so clones, approximately 60% seen once, with roughly an eighth in the top ten. The rearrangement links TRBV13 to TRBJ2-7, with D perhaps TRBD2 (7 bases). Sequenced input: lung tumor tissue. This receptor was identified in a human donor with non-small cell lung cancer. CDR3 sequence reads: CASSRRGEGYEQYF. The CDR3 DNA follows: TGTGCCAGCAGCCGGAGGGGGGAGGGCTACGAGCAGTACTTC.